The 13 T cell receptor beta chains below all came from one sample that was sequenced in a study of tumor-infiltrating lymphocytes in primary liver carcinoma. RNA and DNA were co-extracted from about 19-30 mg of unsorted bulk tissue. A constant-region primer primed TCR beta cDNA synthesis from roughly 510 ng of total RNA. Slightly modified ARM-PCR with three nested multiplex PCR rounds yielded TCR beta libraries. Researchers ran the first two PCR rounds for about 11 cycles each with TRBV1-TRBV30 forward primers and a C-beta reverse primer. TCRdb ran MiXCR on the multiplex PCR reads and lists one entry per CDR3 protein. The table records 120,000 or so distinct CDR3 sequences, about 68% of them present only once. Sequenced: liver tumor tissue from sampling region 1. Subset noted: tumor region T1, superior pole. All receptors derive from a woman aged 60-70 years with primary liver carcinoma and hepatitis B virus infection.

Details on this clonotype: This CDR3 fails to terminate in the conserved phenylalanine or tryptophan, so it likely reflects a read error. Because the CDR3's place on the DNA is in doubt, the DNA is left out and the CDR3 is given as listed by TCRdb. The chain couples TRBV11-2 to TRBJ2-7; TRBD2 was called by the table and not checked on the DNA. Germline CDR1 SGHAT, CDR2 FQNNGV. The CDR3 totals 16 residues, both ends included. The CDR3 sequence: CACSYGGRASGSERYL.

This clonotype was counted ten times or more. The chain links TRBV6-5 to TRBJ2-1, with 7 bases that match TRBD2. The CDR3 runs to 16 residues. The germline V gene encodes CDR1 MNHEY and CDR2 SVGAGI. V was clipped by 4 bases and J by 1 base; unmatched bases: 7. In DNA form, the CDR3 reads TGTGCCAGCAGTTTGGCGGGTAGCGGGTCCTACAATGAGCAGTTCTTC. Encoded protein: CASSLAGSGSYNEQFF.

On this clonotype itself: Compared with germline, one end of the junction differs, possibly owing to a read error. The rearrangement links TRBV12-3 or TRBV12-4 to TRBJ2-1, with 7 bases matching TRBD2. The CDR3 is 19 residues long. This chain's CDR3 is CASSPIGAGDPTHYNGQFF. The DNA for the CDR3 is TGTGCCAGCAGTCCCATAGGGGCGGGGGACCCAACACATTACAATGGGCAGTTCTTC.

V gene TRBV11-3 combines with J gene TRBJ2-7; tentatively, D is TRBD2 (5 bases). V was shortened by 1 base and J by 5 bases, with 21 bases between the two germline ends. The CDR3 spans 17 residues. Germline V lookup: CDR1 SGHNT, CDR2 YENEEA. CDR3 nucleotides: TGTGCCAGCAGCTTAGGGTTCGGCGGACTTTCCTACAACGAGCAGTACTTC. As protein: CASSLGFGGLSYNEQYF.

A word on this clonotype: A read error may be the cause here, since a much bigger clone is one base away. V is TRBV6-1 and J is TRBJ2-1; 9 nucleotides match TRBD2. Trimming took 5 bases from V and 1 from J; bases not matched to a gene: 6. This CDR3 has 16 residues. Per germline, CDR1 MNHNS and CDR2 SASEGT. CDR3 nucleotides: TGTGCCAGCAGTCCCCTAGCGGGAAGGTCCTACAATGAGCAGTTCTTC. Its protein product is CASSPLAGRSYNEQFF.

This clonotype was counted many times. The CDR3 nucleotides read TGTGCCAGCAGTTTAGCCGGTCTCGGGAAGGCTGGGGCCAACGTCCTGACTTTC. This sequence encodes CASSLAGLGKAGANVLTF. J is TRBJ2-6 and V is TRBV12-3 or TRBV12-4; the D gene is possibly TRBD2 (5 bases). The CDR3 is 18 amino acids. Trimming cost V 0 bases and J 2 bases, with 14 bases left between them.

With regard to this clonotype: One junction end does not reproduce the germline sequence, and a read error may be involved. The chain combines TRBV5-1 with TRBJ2-7; D ambiguous. CDR1 and CDR2 (germline): SGHRS, YFSETQ. CDR3 length: 11 residues. CDR3 bases: TGCGCCAGCAGCGGAAACTACGAGCAGCACTTC. This codes for CASSGNYEQHF.

As regards this clonotype: An end of the junction does not agree with germline; a read error may underlie this. J is TRBJ2-3 and V is TRBV11-2; D remains unclear. The CDR3 has 12 amino acids. CDR1 and CDR2 (germline): SGHAT, FQNNGV. The CDR3 reads CPSNLEIDTQYF. The CDR3 DNA reads TGTCCCAGCAACTTAGAGATAGATACGCAGTATTTT.

On this clonotype itself: This CDR3 is missing its conserved last phenylalanine or tryptophan, likely due to a read error. The chain has TRBV7-9 and TRBJ2-3; D is perhaps TRBD2 (5 bases). The germline V gene has CDR1 SEHNR and CDR2 FQNEAQ (reference sequence). There are 15 residues in the CDR3. The ends were cut back, 1 base at V and 3 bases at J, with 11 bases in the middle. CDR3 residues: CASSLVRAWTDTQYS. The CDR3 coding sequence is TGTGCCAGCAGCTTAGTGAGGGCTTGGACAGATACGCAGTATTCT.

In this sample, this clonotype turned up many times. The chain combines TRBV14 with TRBJ1-1, with no clear D. V was cut by 4 bases and J by 1 base, with 10 bases left in between. The CDR3 spans 14 residues. Looked up from germline, CDR1 is SGHDN and CDR2 is FVKESK. CDR3 protein: CASSRLVGNTEAFF. The CDR3 bases are TGTGCCAGCAGCCGCCTAGTCGGGAACACTGAAGCTTTCTTT.

The chain combines TRBV7-9 with TRBJ2-2; no firm D call. The germline gives CDR1 SEHNR, CDR2 FQNEAQ (reference sequence). The CDR3 length is 16 residues. Trimming cost V 3 bases and J 4 bases, with 15 bases left between them. The DNA for the CDR3 is TGTGCCAGCAGCTTTCCCGGGCTAACGGGCACCGGGGAGCTGTTTTTT. It codes for CASSFPGLTGTGELFF.

The J gene is TRBJ2-7, the V gene TRBV11-2; maybe TRBD1 (6 bases). Between the trimmed V and J ends, which lost 7 bases and 7 bases, there was a span of 26 bases. There are 16 residues in the CDR3. Germline CDR1 SGHAT, CDR2 FQNNGV. The CDR3 DNA sequence: TGTGCCAGCAAGACTCCTGGGCCGGAGACAAGGGGGGAGCAGTACTTC. It specifies CASKTPGPETRGEQYF.

The V and J genes are TRBV28 and TRBJ1-5; D call uncertain. Germline CDR1 MDHEN, CDR2 SYDVKM. The V and J ends lost 7 bases and 5 bases respectively, with 9 bases between them. The CDR3 sequence is 12 residues long. As DNA, the CDR3 is TGTGCCAGCAACTTCTACGATCAGCCCCAGCATTTT. This translates into CASNFYDQPQHF.